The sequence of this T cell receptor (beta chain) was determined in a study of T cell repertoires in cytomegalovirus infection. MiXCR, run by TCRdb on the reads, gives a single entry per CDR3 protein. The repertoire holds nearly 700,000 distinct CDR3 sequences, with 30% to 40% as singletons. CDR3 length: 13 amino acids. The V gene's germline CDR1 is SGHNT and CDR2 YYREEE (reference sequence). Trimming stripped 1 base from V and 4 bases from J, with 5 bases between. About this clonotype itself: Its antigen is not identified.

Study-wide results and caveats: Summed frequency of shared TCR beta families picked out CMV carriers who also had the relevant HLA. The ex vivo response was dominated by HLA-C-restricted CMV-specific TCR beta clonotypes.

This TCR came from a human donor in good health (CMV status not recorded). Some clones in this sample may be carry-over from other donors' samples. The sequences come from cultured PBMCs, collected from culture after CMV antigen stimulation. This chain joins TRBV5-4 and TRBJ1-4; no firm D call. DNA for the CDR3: TGTGCCAGCAGCTTGAAGGGTAATGAAAAACTGTTTTTT. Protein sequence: CASSLKGNEKLFF.